What follows are 30 T cell receptor beta chains derived from one specimen sequenced in a study of metastatic and nonmetastatic thyroid tumors. TCRdb re-processed the PCR reads through MiXCR. Of roughly 28,000 clones listed, 20% to 25% are singletons. There were no patients who had received any treatment before thyroid surgery. Sequencing input: blood. These receptor sequences come from a female donor with papillary thyroid cancer or a benign thyroid nodule (not recorded which). Some clones in this sample may be carry-over from other donors' samples.

This clone was observed many times. The chain has TRBV30 and TRBJ1-2; possible D gene TRBD1, 5 bases. V was shortened by 3 bases and J by 5 bases, with 16 bases between the two germline ends. The germline V gene has CDR1 GTSNPN and CDR2 SVGIG (reference sequence). This CDR3 has 14 amino acids. The CDR3 bases are TGTGCCTGGAGCCACAATTGGGGCGGGTATGGCTACACCTTC. Protein: CAWSHNWGGYGYTF.

J is TRBJ1-5 and V is TRBV12-3 or TRBV12-4, with unresolved D. V was cut by 4 bases and J by 6 bases, with 10 bases left in between. The CDR3 covers 13 residues. CDR3 amino acids: CASSWRVGQPQHF. CDR3 in DNA: TGTGCCAGCAGTTGGAGGGTAGGTCAGCCCCAGCATTTT.

This clone was counted only a few times. This sequence joins TRBV6-1 and TRBJ2-1, with TRBD2 identical over 9 bases. In germline, CDR1 is MNHNS, CDR2 SASEGT. The ends lost 1 base at V and 4 bases at J; junction bases unmatched: 2. The CDR3 loop spans 15 amino acids. The CDR3 nucleotides read TGTGCCAGCAGTGAAGGACTAGCGGATTACAATGAGCAGTTCTTC. This translates into CASSEGLADYNEQFF.

CDR3 in DNA: TGTGCCAGCAGTGAACCCCCCGGGACAGGGACAGATACGCAGTATTTT. Amino acids: CASSEPPGTGTDTQYF. The V call is TRBV6-1, the J call TRBJ2-3; 9 bases fit TRBD1. Per the germline V gene, CDR1 is MNHNS and CDR2 is SASEGT. The CDR3 covers 16 residues. V shed 2 bases, J shed 3 bases, and the junction held 6 bases outside the gene matches.

This clone came up many times. The chain combines TRBV29-1 with TRBJ1-2; 9 positions match TRBD1. The junction had 6 bases not matched to a gene; V was cut back by 6 bases and J by 1 base. Germline V gene lookup returns CDR1 SQVTM and CDR2 ANQGSEA. The CDR3 spans 14 residues. Here the CDR3 DNA reads TGCAGCGTCCGCAGGACAGGGGTTAACTATGGCTACACCTTC. Translation: CSVRRTGVNYGYTF.

In this sample, this clone turned up a few times. V gene TRBV6-1 combines with J gene TRBJ2-1; 13 positions agree with TRBD2. Trimming at V came to 4 bases and at J to 5 bases, leaving 8 bases not matched to a gene. CDR1 and CDR2 (germline): MNHNS, SASEGT. CDR3 length: 17 amino acids. DNA for the CDR3: TGTGCCAGCAGTGTTCGACTAGCGGGGGGCGAAAACAATGAGCAGTTCTTC. Translated, it gives CASSVRLAGGENNEQFF.

This clone has at least ten counts. The rearrangement links TRBV4-1 to TRBJ1-5; D possibly corresponds to TRBD1 (5 bases). Germline V CDR1 and CDR2: MGHRA, YSYEKL. V was clipped by 0 bases and J by 7 bases, with 16 bases between them. The CDR3 length is 16 residues. In nucleotides, the CDR3 is TGCGCCAGCAGCCAAGATCTGGGCGGGGGATACCAGCCCCAGCATTTT. Its protein is CASSQDLGGGYQPQHF.

This clone was found once. This same CDR3 is encoded by further DNA sequences in the sample. V is TRBV11-1 and J is TRBJ1-2; D is ambiguous. The length of the CDR3 is 13 residues. Trimming took off 1 base at V and 8 bases at J, with 11 bases between the two ends. From germline, CDR1 is SGHAT and CDR2 FQDESV (reference sequence). Here the CDR3 reads CASSLGAGLGYTF. The CDR3 DNA reads as TGTGCCAGCAGCTTAGGTGCTGGGTTAGGCTACACCTTC.

The rearrangement joins TRBV9 to TRBJ1-3; no firm D call. The V gene lost 3 bases and the J gene lost 3 bases, with 13 bases spanning the gap. CDR3 length: 15 amino acids. Germline V lookup: CDR1 SGDLS, CDR2 YYNGEE. This CDR3 is CASSAFPAGGNTIYF. The CDR3, as DNA: TGTGCCAGCAGCGCCTTTCCCGCTGGTGGAAACACCATATATTTT.

This clone has just a few counts. The chain has TRBV5-6 and TRBJ2-5, with TRBD1 matching 8 bases. The J segment lost 4 bases and the V segment lost 1 base, leaving 9 bases of the junction unmatched. CDR1 is SGHDT, CDR2 YYEEEE, per germline. The CDR3 has 16 residues. CDR3 sequence reads: CASSLSGQGDGETQYF. The CDR3 DNA follows: TGTGCCAGCAGCTTGAGTGGACAGGGCGATGGAGAGACCCAGTACTTC.

This clone was counted many times. The chain links TRBV14 to TRBJ2-1; 9 positions match TRBD2. After removal of 0 bases from V and 6 bases from J, the junction contained 9 bases not matched to a gene. CDR3 length equals 17 residues. Looked up from germline, CDR1 is SGHDN and CDR2 is FVKESK. CDR3 coding DNA: TGTGCCAGCAGCCAAGATAGGTGGCTAGCGGGGACCAATGAGCAGTTCTTC. It codes for CASSQDRWLAGTNEQFF. Based on the CDR3 plus reference TRBV14 and TRBJ2-1, the full variable domain is EAGVTQFPSHSVIEKGQTVTLRCDPISGHDNLYWYRRVMGKEIKFLLHFVKESKQDESGMPNNRFLAERTGGTYSTLKVQPAELEDSGVYFCASSQDRWLAGTNEQFFGPGTRLTVL.

The sample holds a few counts of this clone. This rearrangement joins TRBV10-3 to TRBJ1-2; 9 nucleotides align to TRBD1. V trimming: 5 bases; J trimming: 3 bases; junction bases outside the gene matches: 10. Germline V gene sequence: CDR1 ENHRY, CDR2 SYGVKD. The CDR3 contains 16 residues. DNA for the CDR3: TGTGCCATCAGTCAAATACAGGGGGCGGGGGACTATGGCTACACCTTC. Amino acids: CAISQIQGAGDYGYTF.

This rearrangement joins TRBV11-2 to TRBJ1-5; perhaps TRBD1 as D (6 bases). Germline V gene data show CDR1 as SGHAT and CDR2 as FQNNGV. V gave up 3 bases and J gave up 3 bases, with 12 bases separating them. The CDR3 has 15 amino acids. Here the CDR3 reads CASSFTTGNNQPQHF. CDR3 nucleotides: TGTGCCAGCAGCTTCACGACAGGCAACAATCAGCCCCAGCATTTT.

This clone was picked up many times. The genes are TRBV18 and TRBJ1-5, with 7 positions matching TRBD1. The CDR3 is 15 amino acids. Germline loops: CDR1 KGHSH, CDR2 LQKENI. Trimming took 1 base from V and 1 from J; bases not matched to a gene: 1. The CDR3 loop reads CASSPQGASNQPQHF. CDR3 DNA sequence: TGTGCCAGCTCACCACAGGGGGCAAGCAATCAGCCCCAGCATTTT.

The sample holds a few counts of this clone. The rearrangement uses TRBV27 and TRBJ2-7, with a tentative D call TRBD2 (8 bases). The CDR3 is 17 residues long. Germline CDR1 is MNHEY and CDR2 is SMNVEV (reference sequence). The germline V and J ends were trimmed by 5 bases and 5 bases, with 25 bases remaining between them. The CDR3 coding sequence is TGTGCCAGCAGTCATCGGGGCGGGGGGACAGTGGCGCACGAGCAGTACTTC. Amino acid sequence: CASSHRGGGTVAHEQYF.

This clone was found a few times. The chain employs TRBV24-1 and TRBJ1-2; no reliable D call. Germline V gene lookup returns CDR1 KGHDR and CDR2 SFDVKD. This CDR3 is 14 amino acids long. Trimming shortened V by 2 bases and J by 4 bases, and 10 bases separated the two germline ends. CDR3: CATSDSRVFYGYTF. The DNA for the CDR3 is TGTGCCACCAGTGATTCACGGGTGTTCTATGGCTACACCTTC.

The CDR3 loop reads CASSSPPVSNQPQHF. The CDR3 DNA follows: TGTGCCAGCAGTTCCCCCCCGGTTAGCAATCAGCCCCAGCATTTT. The chain uses TRBV4-2 and TRBJ1-5, with D uncertain. CDR1 is LGHNA, CDR2 YNFKEQ, per germline. V lost 6 bases and J 0 bases, leaving 12 bases between the germline ends. The CDR3 is 15 residues long.

This clone was seen only a few times. Relative to the germline gene, one junction end is altered; a read error may explain this. The chain employs TRBV28 and TRBJ1-2, with 10 bases that match TRBD1. Germline CDR1 and CDR2: MDHEN and SYDVKM. The CDR3 spans 14 residues. As DNA, the CDR3 is TGTACCAGCAGTGGGACAGGGGACCCCAAATGCTACACCTTC. Translated, it gives CTSSGTGDPKCYTF.

The chain carries TRBV28 and TRBJ2-1; 11 bases are a match to TRBD2. V lost 3 bases, J lost 8 bases, and 12 bases stayed unmatched. CDR3 length: 17 amino acids. Germline lookup yields CDR1 MDHEN and CDR2 SYDVKM. This CDR3 is CASSLLASGRRGDEQFF. The CDR3 bases are TGTGCCAGCAGTTTGCTTGCTAGCGGGAGGAGAGGCGATGAGCAGTTCTTC. The full variable domain, its missing parts supplied by reference TRBV28 and TRBJ2-1, is DVKVTQSSRYLVKRTGEKVFLECVQDMDHENMFWYRQDPGLGLRLIYFSYDVKMKEKGDIPEGYSVSREKKERFSLILESASTNQTSMYLCASSLLASGRRGDEQFFGPGTRLTVL.

Here the CDR3 reads CASSPGGPRPQHF. In DNA, the CDR3 is TGTGCCAGCAGTCCTGGCGGACCGCGGCCCCAGCATTTT. The rearrangement links TRBV27 to TRBJ1-5; D uncertain. Trimming took off 5 bases at V and 9 bases at J, with 14 bases between the two ends. This CDR3 has 13 residues. Germline CDR1 and CDR2: MNHEY and SMNVEV (reference sequence).

This clone was picked up many times. The genes are TRBV15 and TRBJ1-1; unclear D gene. The CDR3 totals 16 residues. Trimming removed 0 bases at V and 1 base at J, with 12 bases between. Germline loops: CDR1 LNHNV, CDR2 YYDKDF (reference sequence). CDR3 region: CATSRDMGYANTEAFF. The CDR3 nucleotides are TGTGCCACCAGCAGAGATATGGGGTACGCGAACACTGAAGCTTTCTTT. Full variable domain (missing parts from reference TRBV15 and TRBJ1-1): DAMVIQNPRYQVTQFGKPVTLSCSQTLNHNVMYWYQQKSSQAPKLLFHYYDKDFNNEADTPDNFQSRRPNTSFCFLDIRSPGLGDTAMYLCATSRDMGYANTEAFFGQGTRLTVV.

This chain links TRBV6-1 with TRBJ1-2; D is unresolved. The V gene lost 5 bases and the J gene lost 4 bases, with 14 bases spanning the gap. The CDR3 sequence is 14 residues long. Germline V CDR1 and CDR2: MNHNS, SASEGT. In DNA, the CDR3 is TGTGCCAGCAGTTTATCTCCGGGGAGCTATGGCTACACCTTC. Encoded protein: CASSLSPGSYGYTF.

This chain connects TRBV5-1 to TRBJ2-5; no reliable D call. Trimming cost V 5 bases and J 2 bases, with 16 bases left between them. Looked up from germline, CDR1 is SGHRS and CDR2 is YFSETQ. The CDR3 sequence is 15 residues long. The CDR3, as DNA: TGCGCCAGCAGTGCGTTGGCACCTCCTCAAGAGACCCAGTACTTC. It encodes CASSALAPPQETQYF.

The rearrangement joins TRBV28 to TRBJ2-1, with 12 bases aligning to TRBD2. Germline CDR1 reads MDHEN; CDR2 reads SYDVKM. The CDR3 runs to 15 residues. V was clipped by 5 bases and J by 4 bases; unmatched bases: 3. Here the CDR3 DNA reads TGTGCCAGCAGTCTAGCGGGAGGGCGATACAATGAGCAGTTCTTC. Translated, it gives CASSLAGGRYNEQFF.

On this clone itself: A junction boundary mismatches the germline segment, possibly from a read error. This CDR3 is also generated by other DNA sequences in the sample. V gene TRBV18 combines with J gene TRBJ2-2; the D gene is possibly TRBD1 (6 bases). Per the germline V gene, CDR1 is KGHSH and CDR2 is LQKENI. The CDR3 runs 16 residues. CDR3 nucleotides: TGTGCCAGCTCACCGTCCGGACAGATGAACACCGGGGAGCTGTTCTTT. Its translation: CASSPSGQMNTGELFF.

This clone was picked up a small number of times. A junction boundary mismatches the germline segment, possibly from a read error. This chain links TRBV10-2 with TRBJ1-5, with TRBD1 matching over 8 bases. Per germline, CDR1 WSHSY and CDR2 SAAADI. This CDR3 spans 13 amino acids. The CDR3 reads CASQGQVGKPQHF. The CDR3 DNA sequence: TGCGCCAGCCAGGGACAGGTGGGTAAGCCCCAACATTTT.

At least ten counts were recorded for this clone. The chain employs TRBV2 and TRBJ1-2; 8 positions agree with TRBD1. The trim removed 6 bases at V and 8 bases at J, leaving 5 bases unmatched. Germline V gene data show CDR1 as SNHLY and CDR2 as FYNNEI. The CDR3 covers 12 residues. CDR3 loop: CASRGDRQGYTF. DNA of the CDR3: TGTGCCAGCAGGGGGGACAGGCAAGGCTACACCTTC.

This clone was detected ten times or more. The J gene is TRBJ2-7, the V gene TRBV20-1; 8 bases match TRBD2. With V trimmed by 3 bases and J by 6 bases, 13 bases remained unmatched. The CDR3 runs to 15 residues. The germline V gene has CDR1 DFQATT and CDR2 SNEGSKA (reference sequence). As DNA, the CDR3 is TGCAGTGCTAGTCAAACCGGGACTAGGCTCTCCGAGCAGTACTTC. It yields the protein CSASQTGTRLSEQYF.

This clone was seen only a few times. In the same sample, other DNA sequences code for this CDR3. This chain uses TRBV6-1 with TRBJ2-2; no firm D call. Trimming left V 1 base short and J 5 bases short, with 8 bases between. Germline V lookup: CDR1 MNHNS, CDR2 SASEGT. This CDR3 is 14 amino acids long. The CDR3 DNA reads as TGTGCCAGCAGTGAAGACCAGGAGACCGGGGAGCTGTTTTTT. Residues: CASSEDQETGELFF.

The chain links TRBV7-2 to TRBJ2-3; tentative D call: TRBD2 (5 bases). Per germline, CDR1 SGHTA and CDR2 FQGNSA. The CDR3 is 16 residues long. Trimming removed 0 bases from V and 1 base from J, with 11 bases in between. The chain's CDR3 is CASSLAASSRTDTQYF. The CDR3 region has the DNA TGTGCCAGCAGCTTAGCGGCTAGCAGCCGCACAGATACGCAGTATTTT.